The 29 T cell receptor beta chains in this list originate from one sample, sequenced in a study of brain T cells in children with intractable seizures. Method: immunoSEQ multiplex PCR; TCRdb's copy keeps in-frame clones and lacks some. This sample has roughly 80,000 clones; around nine tenths occur once, and the top ten carry approximately 24%. This specimen was peripheral blood, taken at surgery. Receptors originate from a girl aged 2 to 10 with Rasmussen encephalitis and intractable seizures.

This chain connects TRBV3-1 (or the pseudogene TRBV3-2) to TRBJ1-2; the D is unclear. The CDR3 is 12 amino acids. CDR1 and CDR2 (germline): LGHDT, YNNKEL (reference sequence). V gave up 1 base and J gave up 4 bases, with 4 bases separating them. This chain's CDR3 is CASSQGTYGYTF. CDR3 coding DNA: TGTGCCAGCAGCCAAGGGACCTATGGCTACACCTTC.

This rearrangement joins TRBV24-1 to TRBJ1-2; 9 bases agree with TRBD1. The germline V gene encodes CDR1 KGHDR and CDR2 SFDVKD. The CDR3 has 15 amino acids. J lost 7 bases, V lost 3 bases, and 8 bases had no gene match. DNA of the CDR3: TGTGCCACCAGTGATATGGACAGGGGCTTTGCTGGCTACACCTTC. Translated, it gives CATSDMDRGFAGYTF.

The chain couples TRBV12-3 or TRBV12-4 to TRBJ1-2; D uncertain. V lost 6 bases to trimming and J lost 4 bases, with 9 bases between them. The length of the CDR3 is 12 residues. CDR3 in DNA: TGTGCCAGCAGCCAATCAGGCTATGGCTACACCTTC. Amino acid sequence: CASSQSGYGYTF.

CDR3 in DNA: TGTGCCAGCAGTCCCAGCGGCCCCACAGATACGCAGTATTTT. Protein product: CASSPSGPTDTQYF. The chain combines TRBV6-5 with TRBJ2-3; D is perhaps TRBD2 (5 bases). This CDR3 is 14 amino acids long. The germline gives CDR1 MNHEY, CDR2 SVGAGI. Trimming took 5 bases from V and 2 from J, leaving 11 bases between them.

V usage is TRBV10-2 and J usage is TRBJ2-1, with 8 bases that match TRBD1. V lost 4 bases and J lost 8; bases outside the gene matches: 13. From germline, CDR1 is WSHSY and CDR2 SAAADI. The CDR3 covers 16 residues. This chain's CDR3 is CASSVIGTGRKDEQFF. In nucleotides, the CDR3 is TGCGCCAGCAGTGTAATTGGGACAGGAAGGAAGGATGAGCAGTTCTTC.

The chain combines TRBV27 with TRBJ1-2; D gene ambiguous. The CDR3 loop spans 10 amino acids. V gave up 8 bases and J gave up 6 bases, with 7 bases separating them. Germline V CDR1 and CDR2: MNHEY, SMNVEV (reference sequence). CDR3 loop: CASFKDGYTF. DNA of the CDR3: TGTGCCAGCTTTAAGGATGGCTACACCTTC.

This clone occurred once. CDR3 residues: CATSGDRDYTGELFF. CDR3 DNA sequence: TGTGCCACCAGTGGGGACAGGGATTACACCGGGGAGCTGTTTTTT. V is TRBV24-1 and J is TRBJ2-2; 9 bases match TRBD1. The CDR3 runs to 15 residues. V was pared by 5 bases and J by 3 bases, with 3 bases of the junction left unmatched. Germline V gene sequence: CDR1 KGHDR, CDR2 SFDVKD.

The gene calls are TRBV21-1 and TRBJ1-1. TRBV21-1 is a recognized pseudogene. CDR3 length equals 13 residues. CDR3 sequence: CASSKEGSAEAFF. Here the CDR3 DNA reads TGTGCCAGCAGCAAAGAGGGTTCAGCTGAAGCTTTCTTT.

The V gene is TRBV6-1, the J gene TRBJ1-4; 7 bases are shared with TRBD1. The V and J ends lost 4 bases and 8 bases, in that order; junction bases with no gene match: 19. CDR1 MNHNS and CDR2 SASEGT come from the germline V gene. CDR3 length: 18 amino acids. The CDR3 coding sequence is TGTGCCAGCAGTGTCGAGTCCCAACACAGGGGAAGAGGGGAAAAACTGTTTTTT. Protein: CASSVESQHRGRGEKLFF.

J is TRBJ2-1 and V is TRBV7-9; 14 bases map to TRBD2. CDR3 size: 16 residues. The germline V gene encodes CDR1 SEHNR and CDR2 FQNEAQ (reference sequence). V trimming: 7 bases; J trimming: 0 bases; junction bases outside the gene matches: 2. The CDR3 loop reads CASMGTSGSSYNEQFF. CDR3 nucleotide sequence: TGTGCCAGCATGGGGACTAGCGGGAGCTCCTACAATGAGCAGTTCTTC.

The chain carries TRBV4-1 and TRBJ2-7, with 10 bases fitting TRBD1. Per the germline V gene, CDR1 is MGHRA and CDR2 is YSYEKL. The CDR3 loop spans 14 amino acids. J gave up 4 bases and V 1 base, and 1 base lay outside the gene matches. The CDR3 is CASSQGQGAYEQYF. As DNA, the CDR3 is TGCGCCAGCAGCCAAGGACAGGGGGCGTACGAGCAGTACTTC.

The chain carries TRBV27 and TRBJ1-6; 7 positions match TRBD1. The V gene end was trimmed by 0 bases and the J gene end by 4 bases; junction bases not matched to a gene: 3. This CDR3 has 16 amino acids. Germline V gene sequence: CDR1 MNHEY, CDR2 SMNVEV (reference sequence). CDR3 coding DNA: TGTGCCAGCAGTTTATCGGGACAGAGTTATAATTCACCCCTCCACTTT. Translation gives CASSLSGQSYNSPLHF.

The V gene is TRBV3-1 (or the pseudogene TRBV3-2), the J gene TRBJ1-3; possibly TRBD1 for D (5 bases). With 4 bases removed from V and 0 bases from J, the gap between germline ends came to 13 bases. This CDR3 has 16 amino acids. The V gene's germline CDR1 is LGHDT and CDR2 YNNKEL (reference sequence). CDR3 sequence reads: CASSPPGEYSGNTIYF. The CDR3 DNA sequence: TGTGCCAGCAGCCCTCCGGGGGAATACTCTGGAAACACCATATATTTT.

V and J are TRBV19 and TRBJ1-1; a weak D match, TRBD1 (5 bases). The CDR3 spans 13 residues. The V gene's germline CDR1 is LNHDA and CDR2 SQIVND (reference sequence). V shed 3 bases and J shed 1 base, with 6 bases lying between them. The CDR3 DNA reads as TGTGCCAGTAGTATGGGGGGGAACACTGAAGCTTTCTTT. Amino acids: CASSMGGNTEAFF.

The chain carries TRBV5-4 and TRBJ2-3; D call uncertain. This CDR3 has 14 amino acids. V lost 3 bases and J lost 2, with 10 bases in between. CDR1 SGHNT and CDR2 YYREEE come from the germline V gene (reference sequence). CDR3 region: CASSSAGSTDTQYF. In DNA form, the CDR3 reads TGTGCCAGCAGCTCGGCTGGATCCACAGATACGCAGTATTTT.

The J gene is TRBJ1-5, the V gene TRBV28, with a weak D call TRBD1 (5 bases). This CDR3 has 14 residues. The germline gives CDR1 MDHEN, CDR2 SYDVKM. V was pared by 6 bases and J by 9 bases, with 18 bases between. DNA for the CDR3: TGTGCCAGCAGCCAACAGGAACGAGGACGGCCCCAGCATTTT. It is translated as CASSQQERGRPQHF.

This chain links TRBV19 with TRBJ1-5; tentatively, D is TRBD1 (5 bases). This CDR3 spans 14 amino acids. The germline V and J ends were trimmed by 5 bases and 7 bases, with 15 bases remaining between them. CDR1 is LNHDA, CDR2 SQIVND, per germline (reference sequence). The CDR3 sequence is CASSPPQGGQPQHF. In DNA, the CDR3 is TGTGCCAGTAGTCCCCCCCAGGGAGGACAGCCCCAGCATTTT. Full variable domain (remainder filled in from reference TRBV19 and TRBJ1-5): DGGITQSPKYLFRKEGQNVTLSCEQNLNHDAMYWYRQDPGQGLRLIYYSQIVNDFQKGDIAEGYSVSREKKESFPLTVTSAQKNPTAFYLCASSPPQGGQPQHFGDGTRLSIL.

V gene TRBV5-8 combines with J gene TRBJ1-1; TRBD1 is a possible D gene (5 bases). The germline CDR1 and CDR2 sequences are SGHTS and YDEGEE. The CDR3 runs to 14 residues. The germline V and J ends were trimmed by 4 bases and 0 bases, with 10 bases remaining between them. The DNA for the CDR3 is TGTGCCAGCAGCCCGGGACGGGTGAACACTGAAGCTTTCTTT. Residues: CASSPGRVNTEAFF.

The chain couples TRBV28 to TRBJ2-1; D call uncertain. This CDR3 is 15 amino acids long. Germline V gene lookup returns CDR1 MDHEN and CDR2 SYDVKM. Trimming cost V 3 bases and J 2 bases, with 11 bases left between them. The chain's CDR3 is CASSFVIKPYNEQFF. In DNA form, the CDR3 reads TGTGCCAGCAGTTTCGTCATAAAGCCCTACAATGAGCAGTTCTTC. The full variable domain, with the rest looked up from reference TRBV28 and TRBJ2-1, is DVKVTQSSRYLVKRTGEKVFLECVQDMDHENMFWYRQDPGLGLRLIYFSYDVKMKEKGDIPEGYSVSREKKERFSLILESASTNQTSMYLCASSFVIKPYNEQFFGPGTRLTVL.

The rearrangement joins TRBV7-2 to TRBJ2-5, with D maybe TRBD2 (5 bases). CDR3 size: 17 residues. CDR1 is SGHTA and CDR2 is FQGNSA in the germline V gene. V was cut by 5 bases and J by 5 bases, with 24 bases left in between. The CDR3 here is CASSQSVSGVRMETQYF. CDR3 sequence (DNA): TGTGCCAGCAGCCAAAGCGTCAGCGGAGTAAGGATGGAGACCCAGTACTTC.

The chain couples TRBV27 to TRBJ2-1; the match to TRBD1 covers 8 bases. The CDR3 has 14 residues. The trim removed 4 bases at V and 6 bases at J, leaving 5 bases unmatched. CDR1 and CDR2 from the germline V gene are MNHEY and SMNVEV (reference sequence). Here the CDR3 DNA reads TGTGCCAGCAGTTGGGCAGGGGGCATCAATGAGCAGTTCTTC. It codes for CASSWAGGINEQFF.

The chain uses TRBV3-1 (or the pseudogene TRBV3-2) and TRBJ1-1, with D unclear. Looked up from germline, CDR1 is LGHDT and CDR2 is YNNKEL (reference sequence). Trimming removed 8 bases at V and 2 bases at J, with 15 bases between. The CDR3 length is 14 residues. This CDR3 is CASWMTSSNTEAFF. In DNA, the CDR3 is TGTGCCAGCTGGATGACGAGCAGTAACACTGAAGCTTTCTTT.

This clone was seen a single time. The V gene is TRBV19, the J gene TRBJ2-1; 13 bases map to TRBD2. V dropped 1 base and J dropped 0; count of bases not matched to a gene: 9. CDR1 is LNHDA and CDR2 is SQIVND in the germline V gene (reference sequence). This CDR3 region has 20 residues. This chain's CDR3 is CASSIARLAGGPSSYNEQFF. In DNA form, the CDR3 reads TGTGCCAGTAGTATAGCCCGACTAGCGGGAGGTCCCAGCTCCTACAATGAGCAGTTCTTC.

This clone came up once. V and J are TRBV7-9 and TRBJ2-3; 8 nucleotides agree with TRBD1. The CDR3 has 15 amino acids. Trimming took 5 bases from V and 1 from J; bases not matched to a gene: 5. CDR1 is SEHNR and CDR2 is FQNEAQ in the germline V gene (reference sequence). The CDR3: CASSNTGGGTDTQYF. The CDR3 DNA reads as TGTGCCAGCAGCAACACAGGGGGAGGCACAGATACGCAGTATTTT.

For the CDR3, the DNA is TGTGCCAGCAAGGAGCGGGGGGGCCGGGGCGGGGAGCTGTTTTTT. Its protein is CASKERGGRGGELFF. The chain has TRBV27 and TRBJ2-2; TRBD2 aligns across 10 bases. Germline V gives CDR1 MNHEY, CDR2 SMNVEV (reference sequence). The V and J ends lost 7 bases and 7 bases, in that order; junction bases with no gene match: 9. CDR3 size: 15 residues.

The chain combines TRBV6-1 with TRBJ1-2; D gene unclear. Germline CDR1 and CDR2: MNHNS and SASEGT. There are 15 residues in the CDR3. V lost 0 bases, J lost 3 bases, and 11 bases lay in between. CDR3 nucleotides: TGTGCCAGCAGTGAAGCGAGGATCTCCTACTATGGCTACACCTTC. It translates to CASSEARISYYGYTF.

This chain links TRBV6-5 with TRBJ2-3; D is undetermined. Germline-derived CDR1 and CDR2 are MNHEY and SVGAGI. The length of the CDR3 is 11 residues. Trimming cost V 7 bases and J 2 bases, with 4 bases left between them. DNA of the CDR3: TGTGCCAGCACCATCACAGATACGCAGTATTTT. Amino acid sequence: CASTITDTQYF.

This chain connects TRBV28 to TRBJ2-1; D might be TRBD1 or TRBD2, each matching 5 bases. The CDR3 sequence is 14 residues long. The germline gives CDR1 MDHEN, CDR2 SYDVKM. Trimming shortened V by 8 bases and J by 5 bases, and 16 bases separated the two germline ends. CDR3 sequence: CASGLPGRDNEQFF. The CDR3 DNA is TGTGCCAGCGGACTGCCGGGACGTGACAATGAGCAGTTCTTC.

The gene calls are TRBV5-1 and TRBJ2-2, with 15 bases lining up with TRBD2. The length of the CDR3 is 16 residues. Germline V gene lookup returns CDR1 SGHRS and CDR2 YFSETQ. Trimming cost V 3 bases and J 5 bases; bases outside gene matches: 2. The CDR3 loop is CASSWTSGRATGELFF. CDR3 DNA sequence: TGCGCCAGCAGCTGGACTAGCGGGAGGGCTACCGGGGAGCTGTTTTTT.